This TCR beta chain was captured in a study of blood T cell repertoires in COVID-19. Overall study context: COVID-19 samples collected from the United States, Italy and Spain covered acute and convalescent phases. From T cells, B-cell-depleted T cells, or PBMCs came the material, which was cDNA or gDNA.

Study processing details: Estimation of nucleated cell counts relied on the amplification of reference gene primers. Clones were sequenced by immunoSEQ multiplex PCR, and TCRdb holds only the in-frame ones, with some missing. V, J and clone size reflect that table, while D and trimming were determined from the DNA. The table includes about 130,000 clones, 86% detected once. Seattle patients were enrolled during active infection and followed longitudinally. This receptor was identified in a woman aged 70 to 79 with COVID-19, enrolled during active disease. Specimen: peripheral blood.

The CDR3 DNA follows: TGTGCCAGCAGCTTCAGCAGCGGGGGGGCTGTCTACAATGAGCAGTTCTTC. Translating it yields CASSFSSGGAVYNEQFF. J is TRBJ2-1 and V is TRBV7-2; 10 bases are a match to TRBD2. The CDR3 runs 17 residues. Germline V lookup: CDR1 SGHTA, CDR2 FQGNSA. Trimming took 3 bases from V and 3 from J; bases not matched to a gene: 8. Together with reference TRBV7-2 and TRBJ2-1, the CDR3 gives the full variable domain: GAGVSQSPSNKVTEKGKDVELRCDPISGHTALYWYRQSLGQGLEFLIYFQGNSAPDKSGLPSDRFSAERTGGSVSTLTIQRTQQEDSAVYLCASSFSSGGAVYNEQFFGPGTRLTVL.